This T cell receptor (beta chain) was sequenced for a study of T cell responses to AZD1222 COVID-19 vaccine. As concerns this clone: The antigen remains unidentified.

Whole-study findings and limits: The peak T cell response came first, and repertoires were sampled only after it. Reportedly, nearly half of unique spike TCRs recognized epitopes outside B.1.351/B.1.1.7 mutations. Receipt of two AZD1222 doses was followed by a rise in Spike-specific TCR breadth and depth.

Germline values: CDR1 SGHRS, CDR2 YFSETQ. J gave up 3 bases and V 4 bases, and 4 bases lay outside the gene matches. The CDR3 contains 14 residues. Sequenced by immunoSEQ multiplex PCR; TCRdb stores in-frame clones only, minus some. The sample yields approximately 99,000 clones, around 83% seen once. The rearrangement links TRBV5-1 to TRBJ1-2; 9 bases agree with TRBD1. The specimen comprised peripheral blood, sampled on day 0 of AZD1222 vaccination. The receptor was isolated from an adult in good health. DNA of the CDR3: TGCGCCAGCAGCATTGGGACAGGGTACTATGGCTACACCTTC. Its translation: CASSIGTGYYGYTF.